This TCR beta chain was profiled in a study of T cells expressing NK-cell markers. Notes on the study in general: In roughly six donors, dominant NKG2C+ clonotypes were about 1.0-7.5% of CD8+ T cells.

Scientists made TCR beta cDNA using 5'RACE template switching with UMIs. TCRdb reprocessed the 5' RACE reads, with one entry per CDR3 protein and no DNA. This sample's table reports 200,000 to 300,000 distinct CDR3 sequences. This CDR3 comprises 16 residues. Worth noting for this clonotype: Its antigen is as yet unknown.

The rearrangement links TRBV12-3 or TRBV12-4 to TRBJ2-6; the TCRdb call, TRBD1, lacks DNA for checking. This receptor was obtained from a young man in good health. The sequenced material came from blood T cells: a sorted CD56 or NKG2C T cell subset, CD4+ or CD8+ T cells, or bulk PBMC T cells (not recorded which). CDR3 loop: CASRRRTVAGANVLTF.